This entry lists 24 T cell receptor beta chains sequenced from one sample in a study of OX40 agonist ivuxolimab in advanced cancers. TCRdb keeps only in-frame clones here, not all; method: immunoSEQ multiplex PCR. Seen here are about 81,000 clones, roughly 80% observed once, and the top ten hold approximately 7%. The sequences come from CD4+ or CD8+ T cells sorted from blood, collected in a trial of the OX40 agonist ivuxolimab. The source is an adult with an advanced solid tumor such as melanoma, head and neck, liver or kidney cancer.

The chain employs TRBV28 and TRBJ2-7; possible D gene TRBD1, 6 bases. This CDR3 comprises 14 residues. Germline V gives CDR1 MDHEN, CDR2 SYDVKM. With 5 bases removed from V and 3 bases from J, the gap between germline ends came to 14 bases. CDR3 in amino acids: CASSLGQNRYEQYV. Written as DNA, the CDR3 is TGTGCCAGCAGTCTCGGACAGAACCGCTACGAGCAGTACGTC.

The rearrangement uses TRBV18 and TRBJ2-3; 7 bases match TRBD1. The CDR3 is 13 residues long. Germline CDR1 is KGHSH and CDR2 is LQKENI. The J segment lost 5 bases and the V segment lost 8 bases, leaving 7 bases of the junction unmatched. CDR3 protein: CASAGGQRDTQYF. The DNA for the CDR3 is TGTGCCAGCGCTGGGGGACAGAGAGATACGCAGTATTTT.

The chain combines TRBV2 with TRBJ2-2; D is ambiguous. This CDR3 contains 13 residues. Germline loops: CDR1 SNHLY, CDR2 FYNNEI. V was cut by 4 bases and J by 4 bases, with 7 bases left in between. CDR3 coding DNA: TGTGCCAGCAGTGCCCTTACCACCGGGGAGCTGTTTTTT. It is translated as CASSALTTGELFF.

The chain uses TRBV6-5 and TRBJ1-2, with D possibly being TRBD1 (5 bases). The V and J ends lost 7 bases and 8 bases respectively, with 14 bases between them. Germline V gives CDR1 MNHEY, CDR2 SVGAGI. The CDR3 runs 12 residues. CDR3 region: CASTQWGRGYTF. CDR3 DNA: TGTGCCAGCACCCAGTGGGGGAGAGGCTACACCTTC.

The CDR3 DNA reads as TGTGCCAGCAGTTACGACCAAGAGACCCAGTACTTC. This codes for CASSYDQETQYF. The chain uses TRBV6-5 and TRBJ2-5; no definite D call. Germline CDR1 is MNHEY and CDR2 is SVGAGI. V lost 2 bases and J 0 bases, leaving 1 base between the germline ends. This CDR3 contains 12 residues.

The CDR3 nucleotides are TGTGCCAGCAGCCCAAGACAGGGTCTCCACGAGCAGTACTTC. Encoded protein: CASSPRQGLHEQYF. J is TRBJ2-7 and V is TRBV9; 7 bases are shared with TRBD1. The V gene end was trimmed by 4 bases and the J gene end by 5 bases; junction bases not matched to a gene: 9. Looked up from germline, CDR1 is SGDLS and CDR2 is YYNGEE. The CDR3 extends over 14 amino acids.

The table lists this clone with a few counts. The chain recombines TRBV28 with TRBJ2-3; D perhaps matches TRBD1 (6 bases). Per the germline V gene, CDR1 is MDHEN and CDR2 is SYDVKM. This CDR3 comprises 16 residues. V was shortened by 6 bases and J by 3 bases, with 19 bases between the two germline ends. CDR3 residues: CASSLAGVLSTDTQYF. As DNA, the CDR3 is TGTGCCAGCAGCCTCGCAGGGGTTTTGAGTACAGATACGCAGTATTTT.

V gene TRBV7-8 combines with J gene TRBJ1-1, with D unresolved. Looked up from germline, CDR1 is SGHVS and CDR2 is FQNEAQ. Deletions cut 7 bases from V and 6 bases from J, with 18 bases between. The length of the CDR3 is 14 residues. The CDR3 region is CASNDQRIPPEAFF. CDR3 coding DNA: TGTGCCAGCAACGACCAGAGGATTCCTCCTGAAGCTTTCTTT.

The rearrangement joins TRBV11-2 to TRBJ1-2; 8 nucleotides match TRBD1. The junction had 10 bases not matched to a gene; V was cut back by 0 bases and J by 4 bases. The CDR3 consists of 17 residues. Germline assignment: CDR1 SGHAT and CDR2 FQNNGV. The CDR3 DNA is TGTGCCAGCAGCTTAGAATTGGGCCTCGGACAGGGCTATGGCTACACCTTC. Its translation: CASSLELGLGQGYGYTF.

This clone appeared a few times. The gene calls are TRBV30 and TRBJ2-3; 7 bases are a match to TRBD2. J gave up 2 bases and V 0 bases, and 11 bases lay outside the gene matches. CDR1 is GTSNPN and CDR2 is SVGIG in the germline V gene (reference sequence). This CDR3 is 17 amino acids long. CDR3 sequence reads: CAWSVFGRAGFTDTQYF. The DNA for the CDR3 is TGTGCCTGGAGTGTTTTTGGGAGGGCGGGTTTCACAGATACGCAGTATTTT.

V usage is TRBV6-6 and J usage is TRBJ2-2; D ambiguous. V shed 0 bases and J shed 2 bases, with 10 bases lying between them. This CDR3 comprises 16 residues. Germline V gene data show CDR1 as MNHNY and CDR2 as SVGAGI (reference sequence). CDR3 sequence reads: CASSYSYRKNTGELFF. The CDR3 DNA is TGTGCCAGCAGTTACTCTTACCGGAAAAACACCGGGGAGCTGTTTTTT.

V is TRBV27 and J is TRBJ2-3, with TRBD2 identical over 10 bases. There are 19 residues in the CDR3. Trimming cost V 6 bases and J 1 base; bases outside gene matches: 16. Germline CDR1 and CDR2: MNHEY and SMNVEV (reference sequence). The CDR3 nucleotides are TGTGCCAGCAGCGTTATACCTAATTTAGCGGGAGGCCGCACAGATACGCAGTATTTT. It is translated as CASSVIPNLAGGRTDTQYF.

With regard to this clone: A junction end diverges from the germline sequence, so it may reflect a read error. This chain links TRBV15 with TRBJ1-2; 7 positions agree with TRBD1. Germline CDR1 reads LNHNV; CDR2 reads YYDKDF (reference sequence). This CDR3 has 12 amino acids. CDR3 sequence: CATSRDQQGSFF. The CDR3 DNA reads as TGTGCCACCAGCAGAGATCAACAGGGGTCCTTCTTC.

The chain carries TRBV27 and TRBJ1-1; D unclear. The CDR3 sequence is 15 residues long. Germline V gene sequence: CDR1 MNHEY, CDR2 SMNVEV (reference sequence). V gave up 4 bases and J gave up 1 base, with 13 bases separating them. The CDR3 protein is CASSSPIRRNTEAFF. DNA for the CDR3: TGTGCCAGCAGTTCCCCTATCAGACGGAACACTGAAGCTTTCTTT.

This chain joins TRBV15 and TRBJ1-4; unclear D gene. This CDR3 has 15 residues. Trimming removed 0 bases from V and 5 bases from J, with 10 bases in between. Germline assignment: CDR1 LNHNV and CDR2 YYDKDF (reference sequence). The CDR3 bases are TGTGCCACCAGCAGAGATAAAGGGCAAAATGAAAAACTGTTTTTT. It translates to CATSRDKGQNEKLFF.

The rearrangement links TRBV25-1 to TRBJ1-2, with 7 bases fitting TRBD1. This CDR3 has 15 amino acids. Germline V lookup: CDR1 MGHDK, CDR2 SYGVNS. V trimming: 4 bases; J trimming: 2 bases; junction bases outside the gene matches: 7. Written as DNA, the CDR3 is TGTGCCAGCAGTGGACATACAGGGGTGAACTATGGCTACACCTTC. Translated: CASSGHTGVNYGYTF.

The chain carries TRBV30 and TRBJ2-2; 7 positions agree with TRBD2. The germline V gene has CDR1 GTSNPN and CDR2 SVGIG (reference sequence). Unmatched junction bases numbered 5, after V lost 4 bases and J lost 0 bases. This CDR3 has 15 amino acids. The CDR3 region has the DNA TGTGCCTGGACTAGCGGTTACGCGAACACCGGGGAGCTGTTTTTT. Residues: CAWTSGYANTGELFF.

This sequence joins TRBV7-9 and TRBJ1-1; D gene uncertain. With 3 bases removed from V and 6 bases from J, the gap between germline ends came to 8 bases. The CDR3 runs 12 residues. Germline V CDR1 and CDR2: SEHNR, FQNEAQ (reference sequence). The CDR3 DNA is TGTGCCAGCAGCTTTGCCTCCCCTGAAGCTTTCTTT. This gives the protein CASSFASPEAFF. The full variable domain, rest sourced from reference TRBV7-9 and TRBJ1-1, is DTGVSQNPRHKITKRGQNVTFRCDPISEHNRLYWYRQTLGQGPEFLTYFQNEAQLEKSRLLSDRFSAERPKGSFSTLEIQRTEQGDSAMYLCASSFASPEAFFGQGTRLTVV.

This chain joins TRBV27 and TRBJ2-7; 14 nucleotides line up with TRBD2. Germline lookup yields CDR1 MNHEY and CDR2 SMNVEV (reference sequence). Trimming at V came to 0 bases and at J to 3 bases, leaving 4 bases not matched to a gene. The CDR3 covers 17 residues. DNA of the CDR3: TGTGCCAGCAGTTTATCGGGGACTAGCGGGAGAGGCTACGAGCAGTACTTC. This codes for CASSLSGTSGRGYEQYF.

The chain employs TRBV28 and TRBJ1-5; maybe TRBD1 (6 bases). This CDR3 has 15 amino acids. Deletions cut 5 bases from V and 7 bases from J, with 18 bases between. Germline CDR1 and CDR2: MDHEN and SYDVKM. CDR3 amino acids: CASSRPETGRQPQHF. CDR3 nucleotide sequence: TGTGCCAGCAGTCGGCCCGAGACAGGACGGCAGCCCCAGCATTTT.

V gene TRBV5-1 combines with J gene TRBJ2-3; D uncertain. Germline assignment: CDR1 SGHRS and CDR2 YFSETQ. Between the trimmed V and J ends, which lost 1 base and 2 bases, there was a span of 11 bases. The CDR3 has 15 amino acids. Here the CDR3 DNA reads TGCGCCAGCAGCTTGATAGACGGTTACACAGATACGCAGTATTTT. It codes for CASSLIDGYTDTQYF.

The rearrangement links TRBV6-6 to TRBJ2-3; D is ambiguous. Trimming took off 4 bases at V and 2 bases at J, with 16 bases between the two ends. The CDR3 has 16 amino acids. CDR1 MNHNY and CDR2 SVGAGI come from the germline V gene (reference sequence). This CDR3 is CASSSGRTLNTDTQYF. The CDR3 DNA follows: TGTGCCAGCAGTTCGGGCCGAACTCTTAACACAGATACGCAGTATTTT.

V usage is TRBV27 and J usage is TRBJ1-2; D unresolved. The CDR3 has 13 amino acids. The V gene's germline CDR1 is MNHEY and CDR2 SMNVEV (reference sequence). The germline V and J ends were trimmed by 0 bases and 8 bases, with 10 bases remaining between them. The CDR3: CASSLSAGNGYTF. The DNA for the CDR3 is TGTGCCAGCAGTTTATCGGCCGGAAACGGCTACACCTTC.

The V call is TRBV29-1, the J call TRBJ2-1, with D hard to call. V dropped 2 bases and J dropped 6 bases, with 11 bases sitting between them. CDR3 length equals 13 residues. From germline, CDR1 is SQVTM and CDR2 ANQGSEA. The CDR3 is CSVERQLRNEQFF. The CDR3 bases are TGCAGCGTTGAACGTCAGTTACGCAATGAGCAGTTCTTC.